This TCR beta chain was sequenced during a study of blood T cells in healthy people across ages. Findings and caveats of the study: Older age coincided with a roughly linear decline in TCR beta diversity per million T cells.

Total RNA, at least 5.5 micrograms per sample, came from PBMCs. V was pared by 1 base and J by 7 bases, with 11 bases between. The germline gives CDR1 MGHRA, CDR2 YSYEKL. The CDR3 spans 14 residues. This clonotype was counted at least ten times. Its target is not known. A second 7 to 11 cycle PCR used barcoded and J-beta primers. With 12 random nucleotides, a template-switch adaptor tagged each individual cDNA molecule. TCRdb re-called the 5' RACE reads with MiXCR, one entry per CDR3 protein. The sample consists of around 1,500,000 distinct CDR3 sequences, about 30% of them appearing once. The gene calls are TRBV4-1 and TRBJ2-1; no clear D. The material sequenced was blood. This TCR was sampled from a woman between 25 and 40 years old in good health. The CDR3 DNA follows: TGCGCCAGCAGCCAAGTAGGAGAAGGGAATGAGCAGTTCTTC. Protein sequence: CASSQVGEGNEQFF.